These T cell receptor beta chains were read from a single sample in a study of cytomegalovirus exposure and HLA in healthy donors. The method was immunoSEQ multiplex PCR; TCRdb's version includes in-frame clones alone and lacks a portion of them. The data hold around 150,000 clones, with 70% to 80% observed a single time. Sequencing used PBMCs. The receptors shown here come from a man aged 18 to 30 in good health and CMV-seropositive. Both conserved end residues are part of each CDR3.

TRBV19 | CASSRTGDEQYF
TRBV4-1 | CASSSNQQGRTDTQYF
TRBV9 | CASSVGGSPWELFF
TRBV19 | CASSQGGAGAEAFF
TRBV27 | CASSSQGVDTQYF
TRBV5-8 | CASSLYSGGYSYEQYF
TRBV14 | CASSQDRAASSGNTIYF
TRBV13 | CASSGRRVSSYEQYF
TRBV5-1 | CASSLDWRGGTGELFF
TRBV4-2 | CASSRDSTGQDNQPQHF
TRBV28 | CASSSTLAGGSYEQYF
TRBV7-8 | CVSIDGQGQTIYF
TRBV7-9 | CASSSRDREDQETQYF
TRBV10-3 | CAISESIGNRATNTEAFF
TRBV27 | CASRSPLKGRANYGYTF
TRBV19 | CASSRDRGSGYGYTF
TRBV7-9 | CASSLMANTEAFF
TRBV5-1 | CASSLEGSGTEAFF
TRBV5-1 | CASSLVLDQPPNSEQFF
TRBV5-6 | CASSLGRTYEETQYF